A selection of T cell receptor beta chains follows, all from one sample in a study of T cell repertoires in cytomegalovirus infection. TCRdb passed the reads through MiXCR, listing each CDR3 protein once. The table shows hundreds of thousands of distinct CDR3 sequences, with approximately 34% occurring only once. The sequenced sample was PBMCs. These receptors were collected from a human donor in good health (CMV status not recorded). Some clones in this sample may be carry-over from other donors' samples. CDR3s include the opening cysteine and the closing phenylalanine or tryptophan. Each record gives: D gene, clone size, CDR3 length, V gene, J gene, CDR3 DNA, CDR3 protein. D genes are given only for firm matches. A clone size is listed for some rows: how often the clone was seen (once, few, many), or a class if it is expanded.

NA	NA	13	TRBV6-5	TRBJ2-1	TGTGCCAGCAGTTACGGCAACCACAATGAGCAGTTCTTC	CASSYGNHNEQFF
NA	few	12	TRBV7-9	TRBJ2-5	TGTGCCAGCAGCCCTCAAGAGGAGACCCAGTACTTC	CASSPQEETQYF
NA	few	15	TRBV28	TRBJ1-2	TGTGCCAGCAGTTCCACCAACAGGGTTTTGAGGGGCTACACCTTC	CASSSTNRVLRGYTF
NA	NA	14	TRBV11-1	TRBJ2-7	TGTGCCAGCAGCTTATCAGAAATGAGCTACGAGCAGTACTTC	CASSLSEMSYEQYF
TRBD2	few	18	TRBV28	TRBJ2-3	TGTGCCAGCAGCCCTACTAGCGGGGGGGCGAGAGGCGCAGATACGCAGTATTTT	CASSPTSGGARGADTQYF
TRBD2	NA	14	TRBV4-2	TRBJ2-7	TGTGCCAGCAGCCAAGGAGCGTTAGCGGGCGAGCAGTACTTC	CASSQGALAGEQYF
TRBD1	NA	16	TRBV7-2	TRBJ2-7	TGTGCCAGCAGCTTAGTAGGGGACAGCCGCACCTACGAGCAGTACTTC	CASSLVGDSRTYEQYF
NA	few	13	TRBV29-1	TRBJ2-1	TGCAGCGTTGATGTGGGCGGGAACAATGAGCAGTTCTTC	CSVDVGGNNEQFF
NA	NA	15	TRBV5-1	TRBJ2-3	TGCGCCAGCAGCTTGGCCGGACAGTCCACAGATACGCAGTATTTT	CASSLAGQSTDTQYF
NA	many	12	TRBV7-2	TRBJ2-4	TGTGCCAGCGGACCAGGCGGAAACATTCAGTACTTC	CASGPGGNIQYF
NA	NA	15	TRBV6-5	TRBJ1-2	TGTGCCAGCAGTTACGCACGGGAGCTCCACTATGGCTACACCTTC	CASSYARELHYGYTF
TRBD1	NA	17	TRBV13	TRBJ1-1	TGTGCCAGCAGCTTCCGGACAGGGGGGGATGCGAACACTGAAGCTTTCTTT	CASSFRTGGDANTEAFF
NA	few	11	TRBV27	TRBJ2-5	TGTGCCAGCAGTTCCGGGGGGACCCAGTACTTC	CASSSGGTQYF
NA	NA	12	TRBV19	TRBJ1-4	TGTGCCTCCTCAGACACTGGGGAAAAACTGTTTTTT	CASSDTGEKLFF
NA	NA	16	TRBV11-2	TRBJ2-3	TGTGCAAGCAGCTTAGGGGTAGCGGTGGCCCGATATACGCCGTATTTT	CASSLGVAVARYTPYF
NA	NA	13	TRBV12-3/TRBV12-4	TRBJ1-6	TGTGCCAGCAGTTTATCCCGCCCTATGGCCCTCCACTTT	CASSLSRPMALHF
NA	NA	14	TRBV5-4	TRBJ2-2	TGTGCCAGCAGCTTGGAATGGGGTGGTGGGGAGCTGTTTTTT	CASSLEWGGGELFF
NA	NA	15	TRBV7-2	TRBJ1-5	TGTGCCAGCAGCTTAGTGGGCCTACGCAATCAGCCCCAGCCTTTT	CASSLVGLRNQPQPF
TRBD1	NA	16	TRBV5-6	TRBJ1-1	TGTGCCAGCAGCTTGGGGACAGGGCGCATGAACACTGAAGCTTTCTTT	CASSLGTGRMNTEAFF
TRBD1	few	15	TRBV2	TRBJ2-7	TGTGCCAGCAGACTACCGACAGGGCCCCCAAACGAGCAGTACTTC	CASRLPTGPPNEQYF
TRBD1	many	15	TRBV7-2	TRBJ1-2	TGTGCCAGCAGCTTAGTAGGCCGGGACAGGGATGGCTACACCTTC	CASSLVGRDRDGYTF
NA	few	18	TRBV30	TRBJ2-5	TGTGCCTGGAGTCAAACGCGTAGGACAGCTGCCCAAAGGGAGACCCAGTACTTC	CAWSQTRRTAAQRETQYF
NA	NA	11	TRBV11-1	TRBJ2-3	TGTGCCAGCAGCTTAGAGGCTACGCAGTATTTT	CASSLEATQYF
NA	NA	19	TRBV28	TRBJ2-6	TGTGCCAGCAGGCACCAGCTGACAGATAACTACTTTGGGGCCAACGTCCTGACTTTC	CASRHQLTDNYFGANVLTF
NA	NA	13	TRBV5-1	TRBJ2-1	TGCGCCAGCAGCTCCGTATTAGACAATGAGCAGTTCTTC	CASSSVLDNEQFF